Listed below are T cell receptor beta chains from one sample, sequenced in a study of metastatic and nonmetastatic thyroid tumors. From the PCR reads, TCRdb re-called clones with MiXCR. The sample has over 10,000 clones, approximately 23% seen once. Sequenced: adjacent normal tissue. The receptors were sampled from a female donor with papillary thyroid cancer or a benign thyroid nodule (not recorded which). Some clones in this sample may be carry-over from other donors' samples. The CDR3 runs from the conserved cysteine through the conserved F or W. D genes are given only for firm matches. Only some rows state a clone size, as once, few, many or a class for expanded clones.

v_gene	j_gene	d_gene	abundance	CDR3aa	CDR3nt
TRBV20-1	TRBJ1-2	-	-	CSARAQGIGGGYTF	TGCAGTGCTAGAGCCCAGGGGATAGGGGGTGGCTACACCTTC
TRBV20-1	TRBJ2-1	-	many	CSARDVWRAYNEQFF	TGCAGTGCTAGAGATGTATGGCGGGCCTACAATGAGCAGTTCTTC
TRBV7-8	TRBJ2-5	-	few	CASTSGQETQYF	TGTGCCAGCACTTCGGGGCAAGAGACCCAGTACTTC
TRBV19	TRBJ2-3	-	many	CEGADTQYF	TGTGAGGGAGCAGATACGCAGTATTTT
TRBV5-1	TRBJ2-7	-	once	CASSFDSYEQYF	TGCGCCAGCAGTTTCGACAGTTACGAGCAGTACTTC
TRBV19	TRBJ2-2	-	-	CASTLTWGGELFF	TGTGCCAGTACCTTGACCTGGGGGGGGGAGCTGTTTTTT
TRBV20-1	TRBJ1-5	-	-	CSAVWQEGQPQHF	TGCAGTGCGGTGTGGCAGGAGGGTCAGCCCCAGCATTTT
TRBV6-1	TRBJ2-5	TRBD2	medium-sized	CASLAGVETQYF	TGTGCCAGCTTAGCGGGAGTGGAGACCCAGTACTTC
TRBV5-5	TRBJ1-5	-	-	CASSLLEYSNQPQHF	TGTGCCAGCAGCTTGTTGGAATATAGCAATCAGCCCCAGCATTTT
TRBV6-1	TRBJ2-1	TRBD1	medium-sized	CASSEGQGQNNEQFF	TGTGCCAGCAGCGAGGGACAGGGACAGAACAATGAGCAGTTCTTC
TRBV7-7	TRBJ2-2	-	many	CASSLGVNTGELFF	TGTGCTAGCAGCTTAGGGGTTAACACCGGGGAGCTGTTTTTT
TRBV19	TRBJ2-2	-	few	CALTSGRTGELFF	TGTGCCCTCACATCAGGTCGCACCGGGGAGCTGTTTTTT
TRBV27	TRBJ2-1	-	medium-sized	CASTRRWRESEQFF	TGTGCCAGCACTCGAAGGTGGAGGGAGAGCGAGCAGTTCTTC
TRBV5-1	TRBJ2-1	TRBD2	-	CASSLELAGGKDEQFF	TGCGCCAGCAGCTTGGAACTAGCGGGAGGTAAGGATGAGCAGTTCTTC
TRBV7-9	TRBJ1-1	-	many	CASSHGGLSEAFF	TGTGCCAGCAGCCATGGGGGACTGTCTGAAGCTTTCTTT
TRBV30	TRBJ2-1	-	medium-sized	CAIGGGAEQFF	TGTGCCATAGGGGGGGGGGCTGAGCAGTTCTTC
TRBV4-1	TRBJ1-5	-	many	CASSQVGPSNQPQHF	TGCGCCAGCAGCCAAGTAGGACCGAGCAATCAGCCCCAGCATTTT
TRBV9	TRBJ1-4	-	many	CASSPPDAGLNEKLFF	TGTGCCAGCAGCCCACCGGATGCAGGGCTAAATGAAAAACTGTTTTTT